This T cell receptor (beta chain) derives from a study of blood T cell repertoires in COVID-19. On the study more broadly: Italy, Spain and the United States were the sources of the convalescent and acute COVID-19 samples. Sample material is recorded as cDNA or gDNA derived from T cells, B-cell-depleted T cells, or PBMCs.

Per the study methods: How many nucleated cells were present was estimated from reference gene primer amplification. The protocol was immunoSEQ multiplex PCR, while the TCRdb copy is restricted to in-frame clones and leaves out a portion. The V and J calls and clone size are taken from that table; D and trimming were inferred from the DNA. The sample has 130,000 to 150,000 clones; about 87% are singletons. This clone was observed a few times. The ends were cut back, 1 base at V and 5 bases at J, with 17 bases in the middle. Germline V gene sequence: CDR1 SGHVS, CDR2 FQNEAQ. The CDR3 length is 16 residues.

This TCR came from a woman between 50 and 59 years old with active or convalescent COVID-19. The chain joins TRBV7-8 to TRBJ1-2; D ambiguous. Sequenced: peripheral blood. The CDR3 is CASSLGGLVVGYGYTF. The CDR3 DNA is TGTGCCAGCAGCTTAGGAGGACTAGTGGTAGGGTATGGCTACACCTTC. The full variable domain, completed using reference TRBV7-8 and TRBJ1-2, is GAGVSQSPRYKVAKRGQDVALRCDPISGHVSLFWYQQALGQGPEFLTYFQNEAQLDKSGLPSDRFFAERPEGSVSTLKIQRTQQEDSAVYLCASSLGGLVVGYGYTFGSGTRLTVV.